This T cell receptor (beta chain) was sequenced for a study of T cell responses to AZD1222 COVID-19 vaccine. General study points: The breadth and depth of Spike-specific TCRs increased once two AZD1222 doses had been given. At baseline, seropositivity was found in only a handful of AZD1222 recipients. Sampled repertoires all dated from after the peak T cell response.

Germline-derived CDR1 and CDR2 are MGHRA and YSYEKL. V trimming: 1 base; J trimming: 4 bases; junction bases outside the gene matches: 5. CDR3 length equals 16 residues. Generated by immunoSEQ multiplex PCR, the TCRdb table keeps only in-frame clones and is missing some. The sample consists of roughly 150,000 clones, approximately 90% of them appearing once. This clone has a handful of counts. No antigen is known for it. Sequences were derived from peripheral blood, sampled 28 days after the second AZD1222 dose. The TCR was taken from an adult who received the AZD1222 COVID-19 vaccine. The rearrangement uses TRBV4-1 and TRBJ2-3, with 10 positions matching TRBD2. CDR3 amino acids: CASSQVLAGSPDTQYF. The CDR3, as DNA: TGCGCCAGCAGCCAAGTACTAGCGGGGTCGCCAGATACGCAGTATTTT.